These 20 T cell receptor beta chains share one sample of origin, sequenced in a study of CD8 T cells in ankylosing spondylitis (dated by TCRdb to 2016 to 2017). Libraries were made using 5' RACE. TCRdb names Illumina HiSeq 2500 as the instrument used. TCRdb reran the public reads through fastp at Q25 and MiXCR, keeping productive beta chains. Under each unique CDR3 protein, matching rows form one entry showing the most common genes and DNA. Recorded for this sample are tens of thousands of distinct CDR3 sequences; roughly 5% of them occurred a single time. The ten largest clones add up to around 1.9% of the sample. The sequenced material came from blood, either unsorted or a sorted T cell fraction (not recorded which). All receptors derive from a female donor with ankylosing spondylitis or in good health (not recorded which).

This clonotype was seen at least ten times. The chain uses TRBV9 and TRBJ2-3, with D maybe TRBD2 (5 bases). CDR3 size: 15 residues. The germline V and J ends were trimmed by 4 bases and 0 bases, with 12 bases remaining between them. CDR1 SGDLS and CDR2 YYNGEE come from the germline V gene. The CDR3 nucleotides read TGTGCCAGCAGCTACCGACGGGAAAGCACAGATACGCAGTATTTT. Amino acids: CASSYRRESTDTQYF. Supplemented by reference TRBV9 and TRBJ2-3, the full variable domain reads DSGVTQTPKHLITATGQRVTLRCSPRSGDLSVYWYQQSLDQGLQFLIQYYNGEERAKGNILERFSAQQFPDLHSELNLSSLELGDSALYFCASSYRRESTDTQYFGPGTRLTVL.

Many counts were recorded for this clonotype. This CDR3 reads CASSTGGYSNQPQHF. CDR3 nucleotide sequence: TGTGCCAGCAGCACGGGCGGTTATAGCAATCAGCCCCAGCATTTT. The gene calls are TRBV9 and TRBJ1-5, with no clear D. Germline V lookup: CDR1 SGDLS, CDR2 YYNGEE. V was cut by 4 bases and J by 0 bases, with 11 bases left in between. This CDR3 contains 15 residues.

At least ten counts were recorded for this clonotype. The V call is TRBV9, the J call TRBJ2-7, with D perhaps TRBD1 (5 bases). V was pared by 5 bases and J by 2 bases, with 20 bases between. The CDR3 is made up of 16 amino acids. Per the germline V gene, CDR1 is SGDLS and CDR2 is YYNGEE. CDR3 residues: CASSPRDRQNTYEQYF. CDR3 nucleotide sequence: TGTGCCAGCAGTCCGCGCGATCGACAGAATACCTACGAGCAGTACTTC.

This clonotype was recorded at least ten times. The genes are TRBV9 and TRBJ2-2; TRBD1 matches 7 bases. CDR1 is SGDLS and CDR2 is YYNGEE in the germline V gene. The V and J ends lost 3 bases and 3 bases, in that order; junction bases with no gene match: 5. This CDR3 has 15 amino acids. The CDR3 reads CASSAQTGDTGELFF. The CDR3, as DNA: TGTGCCAGCAGCGCCCAAACAGGGGACACCGGGGAGCTGTTTTTT.

This chain joins TRBV9 and TRBJ2-3; D call uncertain. Germline CDR1 reads SGDLS; CDR2 reads YYNGEE. The germline V and J ends were trimmed by 0 bases and 2 bases, with 16 bases remaining between them. The CDR3 runs to 17 residues. CDR3 nucleotide sequence: TGTGCCAGCAGCGTAGGGCGGCAGGATAGAGACACAGATACGCAGTATTTT. It encodes CASSVGRQDRDTDTQYF.

The table lists this clonotype with many counts. V usage is TRBV9 and J usage is TRBJ1-2; D is perhaps TRBD1 (6 bases). This CDR3 has 15 amino acids. Trimming pared 0 bases from V and 5 bases from J, leaving 14 bases between. Germline assignment: CDR1 SGDLS and CDR2 YYNGEE. CDR3 sequence (DNA): TGTGCCAGCAGCGTAGCCCCGGGACAACAGTATGGCTACACCTTC. This encodes CASSVAPGQQYGYTF.

This clonotype was seen at least ten times. The V call is TRBV9, the J call TRBJ2-1; D gene uncertain. This CDR3 region has 15 residues. Per the germline V gene, CDR1 is SGDLS and CDR2 is YYNGEE. V was shortened by 4 bases and J by 6 bases, with 17 bases between the two germline ends. For the CDR3, the DNA is TGTGCCAGCAGCCCGCTCGTACTATTTCGCAATGAGCAGTTCTTC. It encodes CASSPLVLFRNEQFF.

This clonotype was counted ten times or more. V and J are TRBV9 and TRBJ2-1, with D perhaps TRBD1 or TRBD2 (6 bases each). Per the germline V gene, CDR1 is SGDLS and CDR2 is YYNGEE. This CDR3 region has 16 residues. The V gene lost 0 bases and the J gene lost 9 bases, with 19 bases spanning the gap. The CDR3 spells CASSVALGGTRGEQFF. The CDR3 region has the DNA TGTGCCAGCAGCGTAGCTCTGGGGGGCACGCGGGGTGAGCAGTTCTTC.

This clonotype was seen many times. The chain uses TRBV9 and TRBJ2-7; 7 bases map to TRBD1. This CDR3 region has 14 residues. Germline assignment: CDR1 SGDLS and CDR2 YYNGEE. V dropped 4 bases and J dropped 5; count of bases not matched to a gene: 9. The CDR3 bases are TGTGCCAGCAGCCCCCGGACAGGTAGGAACGAGCAGTACTTC. Residues: CASSPRTGRNEQYF.

This clonotype occurred many times. J is TRBJ1-6 and V is TRBV9; no clear D gene. The germline gives CDR1 SGDLS, CDR2 YYNGEE. This CDR3 contains 13 residues. With 3 bases removed from V and 12 bases from J, the gap between germline ends came to 13 bases. CDR3 in amino acids: CASSAMDREPLHF. The CDR3 DNA follows: TGTGCCAGCAGCGCTATGGACCGCGAACCCCTCCACTTT.

This clonotype was detected many times. The chain links TRBV9 to TRBJ2-7; a weak D match, TRBD1 (5 bases). The ends were cut back, 0 bases at V and 3 bases at J, with 16 bases in the middle. The length of the CDR3 is 16 residues. Germline V CDR1 and CDR2: SGDLS, YYNGEE. The CDR3 is CASSVGVGALYYEQYF. In DNA, the CDR3 is TGTGCCAGCAGCGTAGGGGTAGGGGCCCTGTACTACGAGCAGTACTTC. The complete variable domain, with remaining parts taken from reference TRBV9 and TRBJ2-7, reads DSGVTQTPKHLITATGQRVTLRCSPRSGDLSVYWYQQSLDQGLQFLIQYYNGEERAKGNILERFSAQQFPDLHSELNLSSLELGDSALYFCASSVGVGALYYEQYFGPGTRLTVT.

This clonotype was seen ten or more times. The rearrangement uses TRBV9 and TRBJ2-7; 10 bases agree with TRBD2. The CDR3 contains 15 residues. The germline gives CDR1 SGDLS, CDR2 YYNGEE. V shed 4 bases and J 3 bases; nucleotides not matched to a gene: 7. This CDR3 is CASSPSGRAVYEQYF. The CDR3 DNA reads as TGTGCCAGCAGCCCCAGCGGGAGGGCCGTCTACGAGCAGTACTTC.

This clonotype was counted at least ten times. The V and J genes are TRBV9 and TRBJ2-2, with D possibly being TRBD2 (5 bases). CDR3 length equals 19 residues. Per germline, CDR1 SGDLS and CDR2 YYNGEE. V was pared by 0 bases and J by 2 bases, with 20 bases between. CDR3 sequence reads: CASSVGHPETTKNTGELFF. The CDR3 bases are TGTGCCAGCAGCGTAGGACACCCCGAGACTACAAAAAACACCGGGGAGCTGTTTTTT.

Ten or more counts support this clonotype. CDR3 coding DNA: TGTGCCAGCAGCGCCATCCGGGATACGCAGTATTTT. Protein product: CASSAIRDTQYF. This sequence joins TRBV9 and TRBJ2-3; no reliable D call. The CDR3 contains 12 residues. From germline, CDR1 is SGDLS and CDR2 YYNGEE. Trimming left V 3 bases short and J 6 bases short, with 8 bases between.

This clonotype has a count of ten or more. The V call is TRBV9, the J call TRBJ2-1, with 8 bases that match TRBD2. This CDR3 contains 19 residues. CDR1 and CDR2 from the germline V gene are SGDLS and YYNGEE. V trimming: 2 bases; J trimming: 0 bases; junction bases outside the gene matches: 13. For the CDR3, the DNA is TGTGCCAGCAGCGTCCGGAGCGGACTAGCCAAAAGCTCCTACAATGAGCAGTTCTTC. As protein: CASSVRSGLAKSSYNEQFF.

In this sample, this clonotype turned up many times. The chain carries TRBV9 and TRBJ2-5, with TRBD2 matching over 7 bases. CDR3 length: 15 amino acids. The V segment lost 2 bases and the J segment 5 bases; nucleotides outside the gene matches: 9. Germline V CDR1 and CDR2: SGDLS, YYNGEE. CDR3 in amino acids: CASSVRGELRETQYF. In nucleotides, the CDR3 is TGTGCCAGCAGCGTCCGGGGGGAGTTAAGGGAGACCCAGTACTTC.

Ten or more counts support this clonotype. CDR3 loop: CASSPRQGTYNEQFF. CDR3 sequence (DNA): TGTGCCAGCAGCCCCCGACAGGGGACGTACAATGAGCAGTTCTTC. The chain is built from TRBV9 and TRBJ2-1; 8 bases are shared with TRBD1. Germline V lookup: CDR1 SGDLS, CDR2 YYNGEE. This CDR3 is built from 15 residues. J gave up 4 bases and V 4 bases, and 7 bases lay outside the gene matches.

This clonotype was seen at least ten times. The chain carries TRBV9 and TRBJ2-7; the D gene could be TRBD1 or TRBD2 (5 bases each). The CDR3 covers 16 residues. Germline assignment: CDR1 SGDLS and CDR2 YYNGEE. Trimming took 1 base from V and 1 from J, leaving 15 bases between them. The CDR3: CASSVTVGAGSYEQYF. For the CDR3, the DNA is TGTGCCAGCAGCGTAACAGTCGGGGCAGGATCCTACGAGCAGTACTTC.

This clonotype was counted between two and nine times. This chain joins TRBV9 and TRBJ1-1; no reliable D call. The CDR3 has 12 amino acids. The germline V gene has CDR1 SGDLS and CDR2 YYNGEE. V gave up 4 bases and J gave up 7 bases, with 11 bases separating them. DNA of the CDR3: TGTGCCAGCAGCCCCGGCGGGATTGAAGCTTTCTTT. Protein sequence: CASSPGGIEAFF.

This clonotype appeared many times. J is TRBJ1-2 and V is TRBV9; D is uncertain. Germline V gives CDR1 SGDLS, CDR2 YYNGEE. V was pared by 0 bases and J by 4 bases, with 10 bases between. This CDR3 contains 14 residues. CDR3 sequence reads: CASSVASDGYGYTF. CDR3 nucleotides: TGTGCCAGCAGCGTAGCATCGGACGGCTATGGCTACACCTTC.